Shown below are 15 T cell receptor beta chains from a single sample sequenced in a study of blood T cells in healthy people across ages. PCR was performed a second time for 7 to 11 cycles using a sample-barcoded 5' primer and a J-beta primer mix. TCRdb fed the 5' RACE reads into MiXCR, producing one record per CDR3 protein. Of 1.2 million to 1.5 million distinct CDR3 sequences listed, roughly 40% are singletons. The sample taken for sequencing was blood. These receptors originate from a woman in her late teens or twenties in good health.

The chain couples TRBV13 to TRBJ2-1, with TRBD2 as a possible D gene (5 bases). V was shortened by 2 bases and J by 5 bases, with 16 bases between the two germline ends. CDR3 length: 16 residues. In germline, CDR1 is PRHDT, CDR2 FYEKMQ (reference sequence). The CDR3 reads CASSLPASPYNNEQFF. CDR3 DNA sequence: TGTGCCAGCAGCTTACCGGCTAGCCCCTACAACAATGAGCAGTTCTTC.

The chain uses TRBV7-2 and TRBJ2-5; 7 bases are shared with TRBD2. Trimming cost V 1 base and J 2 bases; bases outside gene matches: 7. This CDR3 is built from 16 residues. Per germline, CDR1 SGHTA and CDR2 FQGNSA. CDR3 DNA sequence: TGTGCCAGCAGCTTAGTAGGTCTAGCGGCTCAAGAGACCCAGTACTTC. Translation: CASSLVGLAAQETQYF.

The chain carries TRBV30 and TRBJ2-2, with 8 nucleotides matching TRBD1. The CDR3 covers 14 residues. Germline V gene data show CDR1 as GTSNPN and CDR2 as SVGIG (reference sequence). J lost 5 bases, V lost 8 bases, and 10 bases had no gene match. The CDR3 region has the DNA TGTGCCCGGCAAACAGGGGGTCGGACCGGGGAGCTGTTTTTT. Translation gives CARQTGGRTGELFF.

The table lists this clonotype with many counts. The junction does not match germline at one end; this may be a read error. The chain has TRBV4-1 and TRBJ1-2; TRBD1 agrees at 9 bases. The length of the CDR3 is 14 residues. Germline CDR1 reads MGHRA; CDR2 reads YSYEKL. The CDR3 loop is CASSPGTGLYGYTF. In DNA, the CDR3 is TGTGCCAGCAGCCCCGGGACAGGGCTCTATGGCTACACCTTC.

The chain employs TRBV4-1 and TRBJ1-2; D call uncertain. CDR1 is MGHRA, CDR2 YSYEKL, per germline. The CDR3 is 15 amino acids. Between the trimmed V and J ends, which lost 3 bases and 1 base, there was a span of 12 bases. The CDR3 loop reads CASSHYGELNYGYTF. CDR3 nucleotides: TGCGCCAGCAGCCATTATGGGGAACTTAACTATGGCTACACCTTC.

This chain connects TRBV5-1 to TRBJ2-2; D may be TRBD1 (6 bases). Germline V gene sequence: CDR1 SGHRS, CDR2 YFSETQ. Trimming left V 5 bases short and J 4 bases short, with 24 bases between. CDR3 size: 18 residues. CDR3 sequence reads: CASRPQGGSSLGTGELFF. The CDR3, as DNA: TGCGCCAGCAGGCCCCAAGGGGGTTCATCCCTTGGCACCGGGGAGCTGTTTTTT.

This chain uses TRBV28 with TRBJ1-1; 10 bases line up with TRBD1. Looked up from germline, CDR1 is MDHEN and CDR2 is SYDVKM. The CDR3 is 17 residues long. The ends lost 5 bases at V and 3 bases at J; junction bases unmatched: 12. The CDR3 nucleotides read TGTGCCAGCAGTACTTCCGGGACAGGGGTCGGGTACACTGAAGCTTTCTTT. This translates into CASSTSGTGVGYTEAFF.

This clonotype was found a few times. The CDR3 loop is CASSSVKGVLARSNEQYF. DNA for the CDR3: TGTGCCAGCAGTTCAGTTAAAGGGGTTTTAGCCAGGAGCAACGAGCAGTACTTC. This chain links TRBV28 with TRBJ2-7, with D possibly being TRBD1 (5 bases). The CDR3 runs 18 residues. Deletions cut 4 bases from V and 5 bases from J, with 27 bases between. The germline V gene encodes CDR1 MDHEN and CDR2 SYDVKM. The entire variable domain, with the rest obtained from reference TRBV28 and TRBJ2-7, is as follows: DVKVTQSSRYLVKRTGEKVFLECVQDMDHENMFWYRQDPGLGLRLIYFSYDVKMKEKGDIPEGYSVSREKKERFSLILESASTNQTSMYLCASSSVKGVLARSNEQYFGPGTRLTVT.

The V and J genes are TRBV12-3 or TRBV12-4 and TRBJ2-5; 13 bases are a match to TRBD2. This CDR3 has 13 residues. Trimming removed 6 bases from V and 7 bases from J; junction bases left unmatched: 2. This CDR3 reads CASRRLAGGTQYF. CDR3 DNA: TGTGCCAGCAGGCGACTAGCGGGGGGGACCCAGTACTTC.

The chain's CDR3 is CASSFRRDSNQETQYF. CDR3 bases: TGTGCCAGCAGCTTTCGCCGGGACAGCAACCAAGAGACCCAGTACTTC. The chain is built from TRBV11-2 and TRBJ2-5; 7 positions match TRBD1. CDR1 is SGHAT and CDR2 is FQNNGV in the germline V gene. There are 16 residues in the CDR3. Trimming cost V 3 bases and J 0 bases; bases outside gene matches: 7. The whole variable domain, filled in from reference TRBV11-2 and TRBJ2-5, reads EAGVAQSPRYKIIEKRQSVAFWCNPISGHATLYWYQQILGQGPKLLIQFQNNGVVDDSQLPKDRFSAERLKGVDSTLKIQPAKLEDSAVYLCASSFRRDSNQETQYFGPGTRLLVL.

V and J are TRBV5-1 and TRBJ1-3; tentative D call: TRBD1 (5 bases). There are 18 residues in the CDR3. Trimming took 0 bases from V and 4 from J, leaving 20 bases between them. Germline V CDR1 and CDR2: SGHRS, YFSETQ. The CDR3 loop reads CASSLEGSNQPPGNTIYF. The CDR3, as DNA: TGCGCCAGCAGCTTGGAGGGGTCGAACCAACCTCCCGGAAACACCATATATTTT. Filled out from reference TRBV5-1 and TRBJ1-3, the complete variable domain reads KAGVTQTPRYLIKTRGQQVTLSCSPISGHRSVSWYQQTPGQGLQFLFEYFSETQRNKGNFPGRFSGRQFSNSRSEMNVSTLELGDSALYLCASSLEGSNQPPGNTIYFGEGSWLTVV.

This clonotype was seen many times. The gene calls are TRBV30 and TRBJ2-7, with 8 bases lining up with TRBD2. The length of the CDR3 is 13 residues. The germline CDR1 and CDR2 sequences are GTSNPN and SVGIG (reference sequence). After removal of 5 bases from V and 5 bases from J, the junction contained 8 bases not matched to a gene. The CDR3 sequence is CAWGAGVGDEQYF. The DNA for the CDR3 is TGTGCCTGGGGAGCGGGGGTTGGCGACGAGCAGTACTTC.

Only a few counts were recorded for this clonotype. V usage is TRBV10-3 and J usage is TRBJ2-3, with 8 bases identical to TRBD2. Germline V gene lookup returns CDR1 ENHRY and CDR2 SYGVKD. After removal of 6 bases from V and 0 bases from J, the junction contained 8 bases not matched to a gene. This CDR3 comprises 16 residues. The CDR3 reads CAISSVGGASTDTQYF. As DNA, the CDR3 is TGTGCCATCAGCAGTGTCGGGGGGGCTAGCACAGATACGCAGTATTTT.

The DNA of the CDR3 is TGTGCCAGCAGAAGGCAGGGACGTGAAGCTTTCTTT. It translates to CASRRQGREAFF. V gene TRBV12-3 or TRBV12-4 combines with J gene TRBJ1-1, with a possible D match to TRBD1 (5 bases). This CDR3 has 12 amino acids. V shed 6 bases and J shed 7 bases, with 12 bases lying between them.

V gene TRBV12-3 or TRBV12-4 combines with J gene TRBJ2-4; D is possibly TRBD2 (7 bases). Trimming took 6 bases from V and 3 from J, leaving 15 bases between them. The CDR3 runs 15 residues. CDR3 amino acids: CASSLGGGLKNIQYF. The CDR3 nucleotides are TGTGCCAGCAGCCTAGGGGGAGGGCTCAAAAACATTCAGTACTTC.